These 15 T cell receptor beta chains came from one sample sequenced in a study of blood T cell repertoires in COVID-19. Method: immunoSEQ multiplex PCR; TCRdb's copy keeps in-frame clones and lacks some. The table lists over 200,000 clones, around four fifths of them singletons. What was sequenced was peripheral blood. The source of these receptors is a woman at least 80 years old with active or convalescent COVID-19.

The chain employs TRBV19 and TRBJ1-1; D may be TRBD1 (6 bases). Germline lookup yields CDR1 LNHDA and CDR2 SQIVND (reference sequence). There are 15 residues in the CDR3. Trimming removed 2 bases at V and 1 base at J, with 11 bases between. The CDR3 DNA reads TGTGCCAGTAGTATATCAGGCAGGGGGAACACTGAAGCTTTCTTT. It is translated as CASSISGRGNTEAFF.

This clone turned up a few times. J is TRBJ1-5 and V is TRBV5-1; no definite D call. The CDR3 covers 14 residues. Trimming took off 4 bases at V and 5 bases at J, with 13 bases between the two ends. Germline V gives CDR1 SGHRS, CDR2 YFSETQ. The CDR3 nucleotides are TGCGCCAGCAGCGCCACGGGAGGAGATCAGCCCCAGCATTTT. Translation: CASSATGGDQPQHF.

This chain's CDR3 is CASSLGPLGQGAQNEQFF. The CDR3 DNA sequence: TGCGCCAGCAGCTTGGGCCCCCTCGGACAGGGGGCGCAAAATGAGCAGTTCTTC. The rearrangement joins TRBV5-1 to TRBJ2-1; 11 positions agree with TRBD1. The CDR3 length is 18 residues. The V gene end was trimmed by 0 bases and the J gene end by 7 bases; junction bases not matched to a gene: 12. Germline CDR1 reads SGHRS; CDR2 reads YFSETQ.

This clone was counted a single time. The genes are TRBV7-3 and TRBJ2-2; a weak D match, TRBD2 (6 bases). Deletions cut 4 bases from V and 4 bases from J, with 10 bases between. Germline values: CDR1 SGHTA, CDR2 FQGTGA. CDR3 length equals 14 residues. CDR3 DNA: TGTGCCAGCAGCTCGTTTAGCGGCACCGGGGAGCTGTTTTTT. This encodes CASSSFSGTGELFF.

The rearrangement links TRBV30 to TRBJ2-2; 15 bases agree with TRBD2. In germline, CDR1 is GTSNPN, CDR2 SVGIG (reference sequence). The CDR3 runs 15 residues. V gave up 3 bases and J gave up 5 bases; unmatched junction bases: 1. CDR3 loop: CAWRGTSGRTGELFF. The CDR3 DNA is TGTGCCTGGAGGGGGACTAGCGGGAGGACCGGGGAGCTGTTTTTT.

The V gene is TRBV4-1, the J gene TRBJ2-2; D possibly corresponds to TRBD2 (6 bases). The CDR3 is 16 amino acids. Trimming shortened V by 0 bases and J by 4 bases, and 12 bases separated the two germline ends. Per germline, CDR1 MGHRA and CDR2 YSYEKL. In nucleotides, the CDR3 is TGCGCCAGCAGCCAAGATGTGACTAGAAGCACCGGGGAGCTGTTTTTT. It codes for CASSQDVTRSTGELFF.

The chain employs TRBV12-3 or TRBV12-4 and TRBJ2-1; D may be TRBD1 (5 bases). The V end was cut by 5 bases, the J end by 7 bases, with 12 bases between. CDR3 size: 13 residues. In DNA form, the CDR3 reads TGTGCCAGCAGTGTGGGCAGGGTTAATGAGCAGTTCTTC. This encodes CASSVGRVNEQFF.

The gene calls are TRBV12-5 and TRBJ2-2; possibly TRBD2 for D (5 bases). Trimming stripped 4 bases from V and 7 bases from J, with 13 bases between. The CDR3 totals 14 residues. Per germline, CDR1 LGHNT and CDR2 FRNRAP. The CDR3 region has the DNA TGTGCTAGTGGTTCGTCCGGGGTCGGCGGGGAGCTGTTTTTT. It codes for CASGSSGVGGELFF.

The chain carries TRBV2 and TRBJ2-4; 9 nucleotides agree with TRBD1. Per germline, CDR1 SNHLY and CDR2 FYNNEI. Trimming removed 6 bases from V and 8 bases from J; junction bases left unmatched: 8. The CDR3 has 14 amino acids. CDR3 bases: TGTGCCAGCAGCGCTTCGACAGGGGGGTACATTCAGTACTTC. Residues: CASSASTGGYIQYF.

This clone has only one observation. The J gene is TRBJ2-5, the V gene TRBV5-1; 10 bases align to TRBD2. Trimming removed 0 bases from V and 1 base from J; junction bases left unmatched: 3. The CDR3 has 16 amino acids. Germline V lookup: CDR1 SGHRS, CDR2 YFSETQ. The DNA of the CDR3 is TGCGCCAGCAGCTTGGGAGCGGGGGGGACCCAAGAGACCCAGTACTTC. Amino acid sequence: CASSLGAGGTQETQYF.

This clone was detected only a few times. The J gene is TRBJ1-3, the V gene TRBV6-6; D might be TRBD1 (6 bases). V lost 11 bases and J 4 bases, leaving 15 bases between the germline ends. Germline V gene sequence: CDR1 MNHNY, CDR2 SVGAGI (reference sequence). The CDR3 sequence is 13 residues long. The CDR3 is CAGGGQGGNTIYF. The CDR3 region has the DNA TGTGCCGGCGGGGGGCAGGGGGGAAACACCATATATTTT.

This clone has a single count. V and J are TRBV4-3 and TRBJ2-4; 10 bases match TRBD2. In germline, CDR1 is LGHNA, CDR2 YSLEER. The CDR3 runs 15 residues. Losses at the gene ends were 1 base for V and 7 bases for J; bases not matched to a gene: 4. This CDR3 is CASSQVLAGPNIQYF. The CDR3 DNA follows: TGCGCCAGCAGCCAAGTACTAGCGGGGCCCAACATTCAGTACTTC.

The V and J genes are TRBV29-1 and TRBJ2-2, with D possibly TRBD2 on 6 matching bases. V lost 3 bases to trimming and J lost 7 bases, with 18 bases between them. CDR3 length: 15 residues. The germline V gene encodes CDR1 SQVTM and CDR2 ANQGSEA. In DNA, the CDR3 is TGCAGCGTTGACGACGGGAGAATTTTCGGCGGGGAGCTGTTTTTT. Residues: CSVDDGRIFGGELFF.

The chain recombines TRBV5-6 with TRBJ2-6; D is perhaps TRBD1 (6 bases). The CDR3 loop spans 18 amino acids. The germline CDR1 and CDR2 sequences are SGHDT and YYEEEE. With 2 bases removed from V and 0 bases from J, the gap between germline ends came to 15 bases. The CDR3 sequence: CASSLRRTALSGANVLTF. DNA of the CDR3: TGTGCCAGCAGCTTACGACGGACAGCCCTCTCTGGGGCCAACGTCCTGACTTTC. The entire variable domain, with the rest obtained from reference TRBV5-6 and TRBJ2-6, is as follows: DAGVTQSPTHLIKTRGQQVTLRCSPKSGHDTVSWYQQALGQGPQFIFQYYEEEERQRGNFPDRFSGHQFPNYSSELNVNALLLGDSALYLCASSLRRTALSGANVLTFGAGSRLTVL.

The CDR3 coding sequence is TGCGCCAGCAGCTTGAGACGGGAGGAAGATACGCAGTATTTT. Its translation: CASSLRREEDTQYF. The chain carries TRBV5-1 and TRBJ2-3; 7 positions match TRBD2. The germline gives CDR1 SGHRS, CDR2 YFSETQ. The CDR3 extends over 14 amino acids. V was clipped by 1 base and J by 5 bases; unmatched bases: 4.